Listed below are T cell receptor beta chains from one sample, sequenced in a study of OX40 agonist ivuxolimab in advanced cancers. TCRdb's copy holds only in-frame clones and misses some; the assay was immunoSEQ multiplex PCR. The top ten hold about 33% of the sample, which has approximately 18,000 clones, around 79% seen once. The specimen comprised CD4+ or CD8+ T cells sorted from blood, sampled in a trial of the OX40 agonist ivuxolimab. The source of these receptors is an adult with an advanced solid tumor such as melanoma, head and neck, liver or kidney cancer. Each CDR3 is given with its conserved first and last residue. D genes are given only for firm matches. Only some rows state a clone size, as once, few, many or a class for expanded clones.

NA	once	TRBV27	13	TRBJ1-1	CASSLGSNTEAFF	TGTGCCAGCAGTTTAGGCAGCAACACTGAAGCTTTCTTT
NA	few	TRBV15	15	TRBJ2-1	CATSRELGGGNEQFF	TGTGCCACCAGCAGAGAATTGGGAGGCGGGAATGAGCAGTTCTTC
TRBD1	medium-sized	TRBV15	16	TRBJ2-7	CATSRAKGTGNDEQYF	TGTGCCACCAGCAGAGCCAAGGGGACAGGGAACGACGAGCAGTACTTC
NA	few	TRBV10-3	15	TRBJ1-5	CAIKGDGQFNQPQHF	TGTGCCATCAAGGGAGACGGACAGTTCAATCAGCCCCAGCATTTT
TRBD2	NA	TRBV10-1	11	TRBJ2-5	CASSGGGTQYF	TGCGCCAGCAGTGGCGGGGGGACCCAGTACTTC
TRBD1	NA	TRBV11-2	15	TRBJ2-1	CASSQPGQFYNEQFF	TGTGCCAGCAGCCAACCGGGACAGTTCTACAATGAGCAGTTCTTC
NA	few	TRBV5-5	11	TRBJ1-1	CASSFTTEAFF	TGTGCCAGCAGCTTTACCACTGAAGCTTTCTTT
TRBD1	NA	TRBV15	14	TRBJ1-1	CATNHRGDYTEAFF	TGTGCCACCAACCACAGGGGCGATTACACTGAAGCTTTCTTT
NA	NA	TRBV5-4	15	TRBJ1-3	CASSLLSQGGNTIYF	TGTGCCAGCAGCTTGTTGTCACAGGGTGGGAACACCATATATTTT
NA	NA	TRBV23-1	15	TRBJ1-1	CASSQSERPNTEAFF	TGCGCCAGCAGTCAATCGGAGAGACCGAACACTGAAGCTTTCTTT
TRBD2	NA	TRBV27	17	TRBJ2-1	CASRGGLAGGPDNEQFF	TGTGCCAGCAGGGGGGGTTTAGCGGGAGGGCCTGACAATGAGCAGTTCTTC
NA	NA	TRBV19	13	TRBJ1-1	CASKLGLNTEAFF	TGTGCCAGTAAACTCGGGTTGAACACTGAAGCTTTCTTT
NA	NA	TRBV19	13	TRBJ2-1	CASSMWGYNEQFF	TGTGCCAGTAGTATGTGGGGGTACAATGAGCAGTTCTTC
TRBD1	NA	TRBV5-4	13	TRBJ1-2	CASSPTGVHGYTF	TGTGCCAGCAGCCCGACAGGGGTACATGGCTACACCTTC
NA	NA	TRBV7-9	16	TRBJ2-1	CASSFKVGPTPNEQFF	TGTGCCAGCAGCTTTAAGGTTGGACCTACCCCTAATGAGCAGTTCTTC
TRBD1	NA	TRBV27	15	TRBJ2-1	CASSLSGQGYNEQFF	TGTGCCAGCAGTTTATCGGGACAGGGCTACAATGAGCAGTTCTTC
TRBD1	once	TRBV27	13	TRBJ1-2	CASKEGGVSGYTF	TGTGCCAGCAAAGAAGGGGGCGTGAGTGGCTACACCTTC
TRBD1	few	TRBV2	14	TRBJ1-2	CASSDTGGAYGYTF	TGTGCCAGCAGTGATACAGGGGGAGCCTATGGCTACACCTTC
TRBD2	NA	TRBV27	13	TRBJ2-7	CASSLAGTYEQYF	TGTGCCAGCAGCCTAGCGGGGACCTACGAGCAGTACTTC
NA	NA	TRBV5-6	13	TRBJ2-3	CASSPRPMDTQYF	TGTGCCAGCAGCCCCCGCCCCATGGATACGCAGTATTTT
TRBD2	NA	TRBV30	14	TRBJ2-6	CASRGGSGANVLTF	TGTGCCTCCCGCGGGGGCTCTGGGGCCAACGTCCTGACTTTC
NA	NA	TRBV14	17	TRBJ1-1	CASSLFFSRTANTEAFF	TGTGCCAGCAGCCTATTTTTTTCGAGGACAGCGAACACTGAAGCTTTCTTT
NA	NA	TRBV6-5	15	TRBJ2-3	CASRYGNHYTDTQYF	TGTGCCAGCAGGTACGGGAATCACTACACAGATACGCAGTATTTT
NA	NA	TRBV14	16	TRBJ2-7	CASSQVSRSEGYEQYF	TGTGCCAGCAGCCAAGTTTCTAGGTCGGAGGGGTACGAGCAGTACTTC
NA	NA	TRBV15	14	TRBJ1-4	CATSRGSGGEKLFF	TGTGCCACCAGCAGAGGCAGTGGTGGCGAAAAACTGTTTTTT
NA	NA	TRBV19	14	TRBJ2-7	CASSLTEASHEQYF	TGTGCCAGTAGTCTGACGGAAGCCTCCCACGAGCAGTACTTC
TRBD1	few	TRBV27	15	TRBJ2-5	CASSLDRADQETQYF	TGTGCCAGCAGTTTAGACAGGGCCGACCAAGAGACCCAGTACTTC
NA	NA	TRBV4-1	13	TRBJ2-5	CASSQVGQETQYF	TGCGCCAGCAGCCAAGTAGGTCAAGAGACCCAGTACTTC
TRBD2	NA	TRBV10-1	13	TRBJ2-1	CASNLQSGSEQFF	TGCGCCAGCAATCTCCAAAGCGGGAGTGAGCAGTTCTTC
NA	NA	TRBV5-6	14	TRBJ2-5	CASSLRLVEETQYF	TGTGCCAGCAGCCTCCGACTAGTGGAAGAGACCCAGTACTTC
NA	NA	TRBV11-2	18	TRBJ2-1	CASSRRVYSGTSYNEQFF	TGTGCCAGCAGCCGTAGGGTGTATTCGGGGACATCCTACAATGAGCAGTTCTTC
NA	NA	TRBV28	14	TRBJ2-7	CASSPQGFDYEQYF	TGTGCCAGCAGTCCACAGGGCTTCGACTACGAGCAGTACTTC
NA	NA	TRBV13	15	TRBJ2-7	CASSPNRVPYYEQYF	TGTGCCAGCAGCCCCAACAGGGTTCCCTACTACGAGCAGTACTTC
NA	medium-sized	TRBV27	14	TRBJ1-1	CASSFLLPGAEAFF	TGTGCCAGCAGTTTTTTGTTACCAGGGGCTGAAGCTTTCTTT
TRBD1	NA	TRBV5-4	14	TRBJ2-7	CASSLGQGAYEQYF	TGTGCCAGCAGCTTGGGACAGGGGGCCTACGAGCAGTACTTC
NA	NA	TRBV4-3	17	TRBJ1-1	CASSQGRTARMNTEAFF	TGCGCCAGCAGCCAAGGTCGGACAGCCCGAATGAACACTGAAGCTTTCTTT
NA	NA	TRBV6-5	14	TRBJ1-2	CASNLTPALLGYTF	TGTGCCAGCAATCTTACCCCGGCCCTGTTGGGCTACACCTTC
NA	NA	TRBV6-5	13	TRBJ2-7	CASSYTGLYEQYF	TGTGCCAGCAGTTACACAGGACTCTACGAGCAGTACTTC
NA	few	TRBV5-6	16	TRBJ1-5	CASSLYRQGPNQPQHF	TGTGCCAGCAGCTTGTATCGGCAGGGCCCAAATCAGCCCCAGCATTTT
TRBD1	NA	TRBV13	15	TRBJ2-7	CASRLQGAPYYEQYF	TGTGCCAGCAGACTTCAGGGGGCCCCATACTACGAGCAGTACTTC
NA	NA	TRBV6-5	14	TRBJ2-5	CASSYSERMQTQYF	TGTGCCAGCAGTTACTCGGAACGGATGCAGACCCAGTACTTC
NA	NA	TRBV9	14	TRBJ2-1	CASSVDFPYNEQFF	TGTGCCAGCAGCGTAGACTTTCCGTACAATGAGCAGTTCTTC
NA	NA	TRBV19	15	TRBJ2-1	CASSNRGPSYNEQFF	TGTGCCAGTAGTAACCGCGGTCCCTCCTACAATGAGCAGTTCTTC
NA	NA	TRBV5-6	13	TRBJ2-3	CASSLGSTDTQYF	TGTGCCAGCAGCTTGGGGAGCACAGATACGCAGTATTTT
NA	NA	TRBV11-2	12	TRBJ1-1	CASSFYNTEAFF	TGTGCCAGCAGCTTCTATAACACTGAAGCTTTCTTT
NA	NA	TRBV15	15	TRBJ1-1	CATSRRQTVNTEAFF	TGTGCCACCAGCAGGCGCCAAACAGTTAACACTGAAGCTTTCTTT
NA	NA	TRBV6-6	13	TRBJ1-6	CASSYGYNSPLHF	TGTGCCAGCAGTTACGGGTATAATTCACCCCTCCACTTT
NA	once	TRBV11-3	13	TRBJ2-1	CASSLDGYNEQFF	TGTGCCAGCAGCTTGGACGGTTACAATGAGCAGTTCTTC
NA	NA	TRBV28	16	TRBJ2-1	CASSLLQASSYNEQFF	TGTGCCAGCAGTTTATTGCAGGCGAGCTCCTACAATGAGCAGTTCTTC
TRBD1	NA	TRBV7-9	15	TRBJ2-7	CASSLGGTGDYEQYF	TGTGCCAGCAGCTTAGGAGGGACAGGGGACTACGAGCAGTACTTC